A single sample gave rise to the 27 T cell receptor beta chains below, sequenced in a study of T cell repertoires in ileal Crohn's disease. Assay used: immunoSEQ multiplex PCR; TCRdb lists only in-frame clones, some missing. In the table there are 4,000 to 5,000 clones, approximately 78% of which are singletons. The specimen sequenced was ileal tissue. The receptors were sampled from an adult with Crohn's disease.

The CDR3 loop reads CASSPSGTGSYEQYF. CDR3 nucleotides: TGTGCCAGCAGCCCTAGCGGAACAGGCTCCTACGAGCAGTACTTC. This rearrangement joins TRBV11-2 to TRBJ2-7; 7 nucleotides match TRBD2. V was pared by 5 bases and J by 0 bases, with 7 bases of the junction left unmatched. This CDR3 is built from 15 residues. Germline V CDR1 and CDR2: SGHAT, FQNNGV.

The rearrangement uses TRBV7-2 and TRBJ1-2; 12 bases fit TRBD1. Unmatched junction bases numbered 10, after V lost 1 base and J lost 7 bases. This CDR3 is built from 17 residues. Germline V gene sequence: CDR1 SGHTA, CDR2 FQGNSA. Written as DNA, the CDR3 is TGTGCCAGCAGCTTAGTCGGTGGGACAGGGGGCGCCGGTGGCTACACCTTC. This codes for CASSLVGGTGGAGGYTF.

Regarding this clone: One end of the junction varies from germline; a read error may be responsible. V is TRBV6-5 and J is TRBJ1-1; 10 nucleotides agree with TRBD1. This CDR3 has 15 residues. The germline V gene encodes CDR1 MNHEY and CDR2 SVGAGI. The chain's CDR3 is CASSNSGTGDTEAFF. The CDR3 region has the DNA TGTGCCAGCAGTAACTCGGGGACAGGGGACACTGAAGCTTTCTTT.

J is TRBJ2-7 and V is TRBV5-6, with a weak D call TRBD1 (6 bases). The germline V and J ends were trimmed by 1 base and 3 bases, with 8 bases remaining between them. Germline-derived CDR1 and CDR2 are SGHDT and YYEEEE. The CDR3 is 13 residues long. CDR3 sequence: CASSLQGLYEQYF. DNA for the CDR3: TGTGCCAGCAGCTTGCAGGGGCTCTACGAGCAGTACTTC.

The J gene is TRBJ2-7, the V gene TRBV5-1; TRBD1 matches at 7 bases. CDR3 length equals 15 residues. The V gene's germline CDR1 is SGHRS and CDR2 YFSETQ. The ends lost 4 bases at V and 4 bases at J; junction bases unmatched: 11. The CDR3 region is CASSPIGGRGYEQYF. The DNA for the CDR3 is TGCGCCAGCAGCCCCATAGGGGGCCGGGGATACGAGCAGTACTTC.

This clone was seen a handful of times. The chain is built from TRBV6-5 and TRBJ2-7; TRBD2 might be the D (6 bases). V lost 5 bases to trimming and J lost 2 bases, with 13 bases between them. Germline CDR1 reads MNHEY; CDR2 reads SVGAGI. This CDR3 spans 14 amino acids. The CDR3 DNA reads as TGTGCCAGCAGTAGCCCCGGGGGTCCCTACGAGCAGTACTTC. This gives the protein CASSSPGGPYEQYF.

The rearrangement links TRBV7-9 to TRBJ1-2, with 8 bases fitting TRBD1. J was trimmed by 6 bases and V by 1 base; bases with no gene match: 7. The CDR3 covers 15 residues. Germline V CDR1 and CDR2: SEHNR, FQNEAQ (reference sequence). The CDR3 reads CASSLGQGAADGYTF. The CDR3 DNA sequence: TGTGCCAGCAGCTTAGGGCAGGGGGCGGCTGATGGCTACACCTTC.

The CDR3 nucleotides read TGTGCCAGCAGCCGAACTCCGGGACAGGGGTTTGATAATTCACCCCTCCACTTT. This translates into CASSRTPGQGFDNSPLHF. The chain joins TRBV9 to TRBJ1-6; 10 bases align to TRBD1. Trimming took 4 bases from V and 5 from J; bases not matched to a gene: 12. Per germline, CDR1 SGDLS and CDR2 YYNGEE. This CDR3 comprises 18 residues.

This clone was observed a few times. The genes are TRBV4-1 and TRBJ2-7; TRBD1 aligns across 8 bases. The CDR3 runs 15 residues. V shed 0 bases and J 2 bases; nucleotides not matched to a gene: 3. The V gene's germline CDR1 is MGHRA and CDR2 YSYEKL. This CDR3 reads CASSQDQGATYEQYF. In DNA form, the CDR3 reads TGCGCCAGCAGCCAAGATCAGGGGGCTACCTACGAGCAGTACTTC.

V is TRBV11-2 and J is TRBJ2-7; the match to TRBD1 covers 8 bases. The junction had 10 bases not matched to a gene; V was cut back by 4 bases and J by 5 bases. The CDR3 sequence is 15 residues long. Germline CDR1 and CDR2: SGHAT and FQNNGV. CDR3 coding DNA: TGTGCCAGCAGCTCCTTCGACAGGGGTGGACACGAGCAGTACTTC. Translating gives CASSSFDRGGHEQYF.

The gene calls are TRBV19 and TRBJ2-5, with 7 bases fitting TRBD1. Germline lookup yields CDR1 LNHDA and CDR2 SQIVND (reference sequence). V lost 4 bases and J lost 4; bases outside the gene matches: 9. This CDR3 spans 15 amino acids. CDR3: CASSSTGAGGETQYF. In DNA form, the CDR3 reads TGTGCCAGTAGTAGCACAGGGGCAGGAGGAGAGACCCAGTACTTC. Together with reference TRBV19 and TRBJ2-5, the CDR3 gives the full variable domain: DGGITQSPKYLFRKEGQNVTLSCEQNLNHDAMYWYRQDPGQGLRLIYYSQIVNDFQKGDIAEGYSVSREKKESFPLTVTSAQKNPTAFYLCASSSTGAGGETQYFGPGTRLLVL.

This chain connects TRBV30 to TRBJ1-3, with 7 bases that match TRBD1. CDR3 length: 16 residues. The germline gives CDR1 GTSNPN, CDR2 SVGIG (reference sequence). Germline trimming cut 5 bases from V and 0 bases from J; bases unmatched to any gene: 10. The CDR3 DNA is TGTGCCTGGCAACGTACCGGGACAGCCTCTGGAAACACCATATATTTT. This translates into CAWQRTGTASGNTIYF.

In this sample, this clone turned up once. V and J are TRBV6-5 and TRBJ2-2, with a possible D match to TRBD2 (6 bases). V was pared by 7 bases and J by 2 bases, with 14 bases between. Germline lookup yields CDR1 MNHEY and CDR2 SVGAGI. The CDR3 is 15 residues long. The CDR3 sequence is CASNIHGGNTGELFF. CDR3 DNA: TGTGCCAGCAATATTCACGGGGGAAACACCGGGGAGCTGTTTTTT.

DNA of the CDR3: TGCGCCAGCAGCCAAGAGGGGGGAGGGACGGCAGACTACGAGCAGTACTTC. It is translated as CASSQEGGGTADYEQYF. V and J are TRBV4-1 and TRBJ2-7; 7 bases match TRBD2. The ends lost 0 bases at V and 3 bases at J; junction bases unmatched: 11. CDR3 length: 17 residues. Germline CDR1 and CDR2: MGHRA and YSYEKL.

The rearrangement joins TRBV6-6 to TRBJ1-1; possible D gene TRBD1, 6 bases. The germline gives CDR1 MNHNY, CDR2 SVGAGI (reference sequence). The CDR3 is made up of 12 amino acids. The V end lost 7 bases, the J end lost 4 bases, and 10 bases lay between the germline ends. The CDR3 region is CASILGGTEAFF. The DNA of the CDR3 is TGTGCCAGCATCTTAGGGGGCACTGAAGCTTTCTTT.

This rearrangement joins TRBV10-3 to TRBJ1-1, with D tentatively TRBD1 (5 bases). The CDR3 is made up of 12 amino acids. V was trimmed by 9 bases and J by 1 base, leaving 9 bases between them. The germline gives CDR1 ENHRY, CDR2 SYGVKD. CDR3 sequence: CAIQGTNTEAFF. DNA for the CDR3: TGTGCCATTCAGGGCACGAACACTGAAGCTTTCTTT.

This clone was observed a few times. The V and J genes are TRBV6-1 and TRBJ1-2; D unresolved. The germline V gene has CDR1 MNHNS and CDR2 SASEGT. CDR3 size: 14 residues. The germline V and J ends were trimmed by 2 bases and 0 bases, with 7 bases remaining between them. The chain's CDR3 is CASSEQGANYGYTF. CDR3 in DNA: TGTGCCAGCAGTGAACAAGGAGCTAACTATGGCTACACCTTC.

This clone has a handful of counts. The chain recombines TRBV27 with TRBJ2-7, with a tentative D call TRBD2 (6 bases). Germline CDR1 MNHEY, CDR2 SMNVEV (reference sequence). The CDR3 has 16 amino acids. Trimming took off 5 bases at V and 0 bases at J, with 17 bases between the two ends. CDR3 in amino acids: CASSLTLGGSSYEQYF. In nucleotides, the CDR3 is TGTGCCAGCAGTCTAACCCTGGGGGGAAGCTCCTACGAGCAGTACTTC.

The chain combines TRBV5-6 with TRBJ1-2; D possibly corresponds to TRBD1 (6 bases). The V gene lost 3 bases and the J gene lost 4 bases, with 16 bases spanning the gap. The germline CDR1 and CDR2 sequences are SGHDT and YYEEEE. The CDR3 has 15 residues. Here the CDR3 DNA reads TGTGCCAGCAGCTCGGATGGGGGCGGGGGCTATGGCTACACCTTC. Residues: CASSSDGGGGYGYTF. Filled out from reference TRBV5-6 and TRBJ1-2, the complete variable domain reads DAGVTQSPTHLIKTRGQQVTLRCSPKSGHDTVSWYQQALGQGPQFIFQYYEEEERQRGNFPDRFSGHQFPNYSSELNVNALLLGDSALYLCASSSDGGGGYGYTFGSGTRLTVV.

The chain joins TRBV5-5 to TRBJ1-2, with 7 bases that match TRBD1. Germline V CDR1 and CDR2: SGHKS, YYEKEE (reference sequence). CDR3 length equals 16 residues. After removal of 4 bases from V and 3 bases from J, the junction contained 12 bases not matched to a gene. The CDR3 region is CASSTTGSTEDYGYTF. In nucleotides, the CDR3 is TGTGCCAGCAGCACGACAGGGTCTACCGAGGACTATGGCTACACCTTC.

This clone was picked up one time. The chain links TRBV5-1 to TRBJ1-2, with D hard to call. This CDR3 has 14 amino acids. V was clipped by 0 bases and J by 5 bases, with 11 bases between them. The germline gives CDR1 SGHRS, CDR2 YFSETQ. CDR3 loop: CASSLETVGYGYTF. DNA of the CDR3: TGCGCCAGCAGCTTGGAAACAGTTGGATATGGCTACACCTTC.

V is TRBV10-3 and J is TRBJ1-2; 8 bases line up with TRBD1. This CDR3 is 13 amino acids long. In germline, CDR1 is ENHRY, CDR2 SYGVKD. Losses at the gene ends were 7 bases for V and 6 bases for J; bases not matched to a gene: 7. The CDR3 loop is CAIMTGETDGYTF. The DNA of the CDR3 is TGTGCCATCATGACAGGGGAGACGGATGGCTACACCTTC.

The chain couples TRBV6-6 to TRBJ2-1; maybe TRBD2 (5 bases). Germline CDR1 and CDR2: MNHNY and SVGAGI (reference sequence). CDR3 length: 15 amino acids. Trimming left V 7 bases short and J 1 base short, with 14 bases between. Here the CDR3 reads CASTVAGRSYNEQFF. CDR3 bases: TGTGCCAGCACAGTGGCGGGTCGGTCCTACAATGAGCAGTTCTTC.

The chain couples TRBV2 to TRBJ2-2; D is perhaps TRBD1 (5 bases). Per germline, CDR1 SNHLY and CDR2 FYNNEI. The length of the CDR3 is 14 residues. The V end was cut by 5 bases, the J end by 8 bases, with 15 bases between. DNA of the CDR3: TGTGCCAGCAGTACCCAGGGAACTTTGGGGGAGCTGTTTTTT. This gives the protein CASSTQGTLGELFF. Full variable domain (outside the CDR3, taken from reference TRBV2 and TRBJ2-2): EPEVTQTPSHQVTQMGQEVILRCVPISNHLYFYWYRQILGQKVEFLVSFYNNEISEKSEIFDDQFSVERPDGSNFTLKIRSTKLEDSAMYFCASSTQGTLGELFFGEGSRLTVL.

The chain links TRBV15 to TRBJ1-1; D is unresolved. V lost 0 bases, J lost 3 bases, and 8 bases lay in between. The V gene's germline CDR1 is LNHNV and CDR2 YYDKDF (reference sequence). The CDR3 totals 14 residues. CDR3 nucleotide sequence: TGTGCCACCAGCAGAGATGGCGGATACACTGAAGCTTTCTTT. Amino acids: CATSRDGGYTEAFF.

The chain uses TRBV29-1 and TRBJ2-1; D perhaps matches TRBD2 (7 bases). Germline CDR1 reads SQVTM; CDR2 reads ANQGSEA. There are 13 residues in the CDR3. V lost 4 bases and J 8 bases, leaving 15 bases between the germline ends. CDR3 in DNA: TGCAGCGTTGTTCGGGGGGCATTGGATGAGCAGTTCTTC. Translation gives CSVVRGALDEQFF.

The rearrangement uses TRBV10-1 and TRBJ1-6, with D hard to call. Germline loops: CDR1 WNHNN, CDR2 SYGVQD (reference sequence). The CDR3 loop spans 13 amino acids. The germline V and J ends were trimmed by 4 bases and 6 bases, with 7 bases remaining between them. The CDR3 is CASSADSNSPLHF. As DNA, the CDR3 is TGCGCCAGCAGTGCGGACTCTAATTCACCCCTCCACTTT.